The T cell receptor (beta chain) described here comes from a study of T cell responses to AZD1222 COVID-19 vaccine. With respect to this clone: Its antigen is unidentified.

The protocol was immunoSEQ multiplex PCR, while the TCRdb copy is restricted to in-frame clones and leaves out a portion. The data contain over 130,000 clones, more than 80% of them seen just once; the ten biggest clones take up around 2.9%. Study-wide findings and caveats: CD4 TCRs linked to vaccination spanned spike, dominating at 160-218 and 743-854. Baseline seropositivity occurred in only six or seven AZD1222 recipients. The donor group comprised mostly white British people and more females; the analysis possibly underestimated clonal diversity. An increase in Spike-specific TCR breadth and depth was observed after two AZD1222 doses.

The CDR3 has 13 residues. The V end lost 7 bases, the J end lost 1 base, and 10 bases lay between the germline ends. CDR1 is MNHEY and CDR2 is SMNVEV in the germline V gene (reference sequence). Material: peripheral blood, obtained 28 days after the second AZD1222 dose. The chain recombines TRBV27 with TRBJ1-1; weak D call: TRBD1 (5 bases). The clonotype was recovered from an adult who received the AZD1222 COVID-19 vaccine. The CDR3 is CASTARENTEAFF. The DNA of the CDR3 is TGTGCCAGCACCGCCAGGGAGAACACTGAAGCTTTCTTT.